The next 10 T cell receptor beta chains were all read from a single sample in a study of shared clonotypes between healthy human individuals (TCRdb year 2020). Library construction relied on the immunoSEQ multiplex PCR assay. Imported from immuneACCESS, the table was reduced by TCRdb to in-frame sequences with V and J called. These copies leave out some clones; in studies compared against another copy, an unresolved V gene accounts for under half, and the cause of the remainder is not known. Here the sample has roughly 720,000 clones; 90% occur a single time. Less than 40% of the sample comes from the top ten. Source material: memory CD8+ T cells from PBMCs. In the paper's terms, the cell subset or site label means: CD45RO+ cells pooled with CCR7-negative TemRA cells. These receptors came from a man aged 18 to 30 in good health. Some clones in this sample may be carry-over from other donors' samples.

This chain links TRBV5-1 with TRBJ2-7; TRBD1 is a possible D gene (5 bases). The CDR3 length is 13 residues. V was shortened by 6 bases and J by 3 bases, with 13 bases between the two germline ends. Germline-derived CDR1 and CDR2 are SGHRS and YFSETQ. The DNA of the CDR3 is TGCGCCAGCACGGAATACGGACACTACGAGCAGTACTTC. This codes for CASTEYGHYEQYF.

The CDR3: CASSVTGGHYEQYF. CDR3 DNA: TGTGCCAGCAGCGTCACAGGGGGCCACTACGAGCAGTACTTC. The chain links TRBV9 to TRBJ2-7; TRBD1 agrees at 9 bases. Unmatched junction bases numbered 3, after V lost 2 bases and J lost 3 bases. This CDR3 contains 14 residues. Germline-derived CDR1 and CDR2 are SGDLS and YYNGEE.

The gene calls are TRBV7-9 and TRBJ1-1, with 8 nucleotides matching TRBD1. The junction had 10 bases not matched to a gene; V was cut back by 4 bases and J by 0 bases. Germline V gene lookup returns CDR1 SEHNR and CDR2 FQNEAQ (reference sequence). This CDR3 comprises 17 residues. In DNA, the CDR3 is TGTGCCAGCAGCTCGGACGACAGGGGTAGGTTGAACACTGAAGCTTTCTTT. This codes for CASSSDDRGRLNTEAFF.

Only a few counts were recorded for this clone. The chain combines TRBV5-6 with TRBJ1-1; D may be TRBD1 (5 bases). This CDR3 spans 13 amino acids. V lost 3 bases to trimming and J lost 2 bases, with 8 bases between them. Germline V lookup: CDR1 SGHDT, CDR2 YYEEEE. For the CDR3, the DNA is TGTGCCAGCAGCTGGGGGGATAACACTGAAGCTTTCTTT. Translating gives CASSWGDNTEAFF. The full variable domain, its missing parts supplied by reference TRBV5-6 and TRBJ1-1, is DAGVTQSPTHLIKTRGQQVTLRCSPKSGHDTVSWYQQALGQGPQFIFQYYEEEERQRGNFPDRFSGHQFPNYSSELNVNALLLGDSALYLCASSWGDNTEAFFGQGTRLTVV.

The genes are TRBV28 and TRBJ1-2, with D possibly TRBD1 on 5 matching bases. Germline CDR1 MDHEN, CDR2 SYDVKM. V shed 2 bases and J shed 7 bases, with 17 bases lying between them. The CDR3 has 15 residues. CDR3 sequence: CASSLEGRGPFGYTF. The CDR3 DNA reads TGTGCCAGCAGTTTAGAGGGGCGGGGACCTTTTGGCTACACCTTC.

The chain uses TRBV21-1 and TRBJ2-7; the D call in the table, TRBD2, was not verified against the DNA. TRBV21-1 is a pseudogene. The CDR3 is 14 amino acids. For the CDR3, the DNA is TGTGCCACCCTAGTCGCGGGCCCCGGTAGTGAGCAGTACTTC. As protein: CATLVAGPGSEQYF.

This chain links TRBV5-1 with TRBJ1-2; D gene uncertain. This CDR3 contains 13 residues. Trimming left V 5 bases short and J 7 bases short, with 15 bases between. Germline CDR1 reads SGHRS; CDR2 reads YFSETQ. The CDR3 nucleotides read TGCGCCAGCAGACCGCTCCGGGCCGGTGGCTACACCTTC. Translation: CASRPLRAGGYTF.

V and J are TRBV2 and TRBJ1-3, with D possibly matching TRBD1 (6 bases). The length of the CDR3 is 15 residues. Trimming removed 1 base at V and 0 bases at J, with 7 bases between. Germline values: CDR1 SNHLY, CDR2 FYNNEI. Here the CDR3 reads CASSEGTVSGNTIYF. CDR3 nucleotide sequence: TGTGCCAGCAGTGAAGGGACAGTCTCTGGAAACACCATATATTTT.

In the case of this clone: This sample also contains other DNA sequences that code for the same CDR3. The rearrangement uses TRBV6-5 and TRBJ2-7; TRBD1 agrees at 7 bases. Germline-derived CDR1 and CDR2 are MNHEY and SVGAGI. The CDR3 runs to 13 residues. V was pared by 2 bases and J by 3 bases, with 1 base of the junction left unmatched. The CDR3 spells CASSYGDSYEQYF. In nucleotides, the CDR3 is TGTGCCAGCAGTTACGGGGACAGCTACGAGCAGTACTTC.

This sequence joins TRBV7-2 and TRBJ2-1; the D gene is possibly TRBD2 (5 bases). V was trimmed by 10 bases and J by 0 bases, leaving 13 bases between them. The CDR3 sequence is 14 residues long. From germline, CDR1 is SGHTA and CDR2 FQGNSA. The CDR3 sequence is CAILEGSSYNEQFF. CDR3 in DNA: TGTGCCATCCTCGAAGGGAGCTCCTACAATGAGCAGTTCTTC.